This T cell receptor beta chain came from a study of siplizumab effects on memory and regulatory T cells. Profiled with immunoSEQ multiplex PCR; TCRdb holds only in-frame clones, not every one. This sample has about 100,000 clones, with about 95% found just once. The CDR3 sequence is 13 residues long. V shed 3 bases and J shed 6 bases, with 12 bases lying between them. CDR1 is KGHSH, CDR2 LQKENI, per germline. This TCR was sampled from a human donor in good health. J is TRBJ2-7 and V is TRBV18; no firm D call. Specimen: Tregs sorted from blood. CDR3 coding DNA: TGTGCCAGCTCACCTTCTTCGGCACGCGAGCAGTACTTC. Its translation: CASSPSSAREQYF.